This T cell receptor (beta chain) originates from a study of T cell responses to AZD1222 COVID-19 vaccine. Overall study findings and caveats: The CD4 TCRs associated with vaccination extended across spike and predominated at 160-218 and 743-854. After the peak T cell response, and only then, were repertoires sampled.

Sequenced by immunoSEQ multiplex PCR; TCRdb stores in-frame clones only, minus some. The data hold some 190,000 clones, with around 88% observed a single time. Comments on this clone: Its target is not known.

The material was peripheral blood, obtained on day 0 of AZD1222 vaccination. The sequence was collected from an adult in good health.

The CDR3 spells CASSIIRGDHTGELFF. The CDR3 nucleotides are TGTGCCAGTAGTATAATCCGGGGGGACCACACCGGGGAGCTGTTTTTT. This chain uses TRBV19 with TRBJ2-2; 7 bases agree with TRBD2. The V and J ends lost 2 bases and 3 bases, in that order; junction bases with no gene match: 6. Germline V gives CDR1 LNHDA, CDR2 SQIVND (reference sequence). The CDR3 totals 16 residues.